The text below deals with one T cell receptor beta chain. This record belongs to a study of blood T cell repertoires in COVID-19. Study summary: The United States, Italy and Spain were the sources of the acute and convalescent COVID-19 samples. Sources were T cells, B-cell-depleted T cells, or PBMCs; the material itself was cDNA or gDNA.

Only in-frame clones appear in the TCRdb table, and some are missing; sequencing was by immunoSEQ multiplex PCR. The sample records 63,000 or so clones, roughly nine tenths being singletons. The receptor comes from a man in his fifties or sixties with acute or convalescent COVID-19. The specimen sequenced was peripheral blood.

The CDR3 bases are TGTGCCAGCCAGGGAGGGGACAGGGTCGAGCAGTACTTC. Translated: CASQGGDRVEQYF. The rearrangement joins TRBV7-9 to TRBJ2-7, with 9 bases that match TRBD1. Germline values: CDR1 SEHNR, CDR2 FQNEAQ (reference sequence). V lost 8 bases and J lost 6; bases outside the gene matches: 8. CDR3 length: 13 residues.